These T cell receptor beta chains were read from a single sample in a study of beta chain features in type 1 diabetes. The table came from immunoSEQ multiplex PCR; TCRdb's copy has only in-frame clones and leaves some out. Here the sample spans 200,000 to 250,000 clones, about 14% being singletons. The specimen was naive CD4+ T cells from blood. Every receptor here comes from a man aged 25-45 years with type 1 diabetes. Both conserved end residues are part of each CDR3. The D gene is left open where the match is weak. Size values are once, few and many counts, or a class for expanded clones, and some rows have none.

CDR3 length: 11
J gene: TRBJ1-2
V gene: TRBV20-1
D gene: -
clone size: -
CDR3 DNA: TGCGGGGGAGGGACCAACTATGGCTACACCTTC
CDR3 protein: CGGGTNYGYTF

CDR3 length: 14
J gene: TRBJ2-3
V gene: TRBV5-1
D gene: -
clone size: few
CDR3 DNA: TGCGCCAGCAGGAAGAGCGGGAGCACAGATACGCAGTATTTT
CDR3 protein: CASRKSGSTDTQYF

CDR3 length: 18
J gene: TRBJ1-2
V gene: TRBV7-8
D gene: TRBD1
clone size: -
CDR3 DNA: TGTGCCAGCAGCTTAGACGGGCGGCAGGGGGCGCGGGGCTATGGCTACACCTTC
CDR3 protein: CASSLDGRQGARGYGYTF

CDR3 length: 17
J gene: TRBJ2-7
V gene: TRBV21-1
D gene: -
clone size: -
CDR3 DNA: TGTGCCAGCAGCACTCAAAAGGGGCCCGGACAATCCGACGAGCAGTACTTC
CDR3 protein: CASSTQKGPGQSDEQYF

CDR3 length: 15
J gene: TRBJ2-1
V gene: TRBV5-1
D gene: TRBD2
clone size: few
CDR3 DNA: TGCGCCAGCAGCTTGGGCCCAGCGGGGGACAATGAGCAGTTCTTC
CDR3 protein: CASSLGPAGDNEQFF

CDR3 length: 16
J gene: TRBJ2-2
V gene: TRBV2
D gene: TRBD1
clone size: few
CDR3 DNA: TGTGCCAGCAGCCTACAGGGGGCGGCGAACACCGGGGAGCTGTTTTTT
CDR3 protein: CASSLQGAANTGELFF

CDR3 length: 14
J gene: TRBJ2-5
V gene: TRBV5-1
D gene: TRBD2
clone size: few
CDR3 DNA: TGCGCCAGCAGCTTGAGCGGGGGAGAAGAGACCCAGTACTTC
CDR3 protein: CASSLSGGEETQYF

CDR3 length: 15
J gene: TRBJ1-1
V gene: TRBV30
D gene: TRBD1
clone size: few
CDR3 DNA: TGTGCCTGGAGTTCGCGACAGGGTAGGAACACTGAAGCTTTCTTT
CDR3 protein: CAWSSRQGRNTEAFF

CDR3 length: 15
J gene: TRBJ2-7
V gene: TRBV6-5
D gene: TRBD2
clone size: few
CDR3 DNA: TGTGCCAGCAGTTCGGCCTTTGCGGGAGAATACGAGCAGTACTTC
CDR3 protein: CASSSAFAGEYEQYF

CDR3 length: 17
J gene: TRBJ2-3
V gene: TRBV5-4
D gene: -
clone size: few
CDR3 DNA: TGTGCCAGCAGCTTGGGGGCTGCGGCGGAGGGCACAGATACGCAGTATTTT
CDR3 protein: CASSLGAAAEGTDTQYF

CDR3 length: 11
J gene: TRBJ2-5
V gene: TRBV30
D gene: -
clone size: few
CDR3 DNA: TGTGCCTGGAGTGTACTAGAGACCCAGTACTTC
CDR3 protein: CAWSVLETQYF

CDR3 length: 16
J gene: TRBJ2-3
V gene: TRBV6-5
D gene: TRBD1
clone size: once
CDR3 DNA: TGTGCCAGCAGTTCCCCCGGGACAGGGTACGGAGATACGCAGTATTTT
CDR3 protein: CASSSPGTGYGDTQYF

CDR3 length: 14
J gene: TRBJ1-1
V gene: TRBV11-2
D gene: -
clone size: few
CDR3 DNA: TGTGCCAGCAGCTTAGATCGGGTGAACACTGAAGCTTTCTTT
CDR3 protein: CASSLDRVNTEAFF

CDR3 length: 13
J gene: TRBJ1-5
V gene: TRBV5-5
D gene: TRBD1
clone size: few
CDR3 DNA: TGTGCCAGCAGCGTGGACAGGGATCAGCCCCAGCATTTT
CDR3 protein: CASSVDRDQPQHF

CDR3 length: 15
J gene: TRBJ2-4
V gene: TRBV5-1
D gene: -
clone size: few
CDR3 DNA: TGCGCCAGCAGCTTGGGCACGGACTCCAAAAACATTCAGTACTTC
CDR3 protein: CASSLGTDSKNIQYF

CDR3 length: 15
J gene: TRBJ1-3
V gene: TRBV18
D gene: -
clone size: -
CDR3 DNA: TGTGCCAGCTCACCAGACTTACTTTCTGGAAACACCATATATTTT
CDR3 protein: CASSPDLLSGNTIYF

CDR3 length: 15
J gene: TRBJ2-7
V gene: TRBV28
D gene: TRBD1
clone size: few
CDR3 DNA: TGTGCCAGCAGTGTACTCGGCCGGACAGGGGACGAGCAGTACTTC
CDR3 protein: CASSVLGRTGDEQYF

CDR3 length: 15
J gene: TRBJ2-1
V gene: TRBV5-4
D gene: TRBD1
clone size: -
CDR3 DNA: TGTGCCAGCAGCCCCCCGGGACAGGGGTACAATGAGCAGTTCTTC
CDR3 protein: CASSPPGQGYNEQFF

CDR3 length: 16
J gene: TRBJ2-5
V gene: TRBV5-1
D gene: TRBD2
clone size: -
CDR3 DNA: TGCGCCAGCAGCACTAGCGGGGGGGCCATATTGGAGACCCAGTACTTC
CDR3 protein: CASSTSGGAILETQYF

CDR3 length: 12
J gene: TRBJ1-1
V gene: TRBV29-1
D gene: -
clone size: few
CDR3 DNA: TGCAGCGTTGGACAGCTGAACACTGAAGCTTTCTTT
CDR3 protein: CSVGQLNTEAFF

CDR3 length: 11
J gene: TRBJ2-5
V gene: TRBV18
D gene: -
clone size: few
CDR3 DNA: TGTGCCAGCTCACCGCGAGAGACCCAGTACTTC
CDR3 protein: CASSPRETQYF

CDR3 length: 15
J gene: TRBJ1-4
V gene: TRBV11-2
D gene: TRBD1
clone size: -
CDR3 DNA: TGTGCCAGCAGCCCGAGGACAGGGGGTAATGAAAAACTGTTTTTT
CDR3 protein: CASSPRTGGNEKLFF

CDR3 length: 15
J gene: TRBJ2-2
V gene: TRBV4-1
D gene: -
clone size: few
CDR3 DNA: TGCGCCAGCAGCCAACCAGGGACGAACACCGGGGAGCTGTTTTTT
CDR3 protein: CASSQPGTNTGELFF

CDR3 length: 14
J gene: TRBJ2-7
V gene: TRBV7-7
D gene: -
clone size: -
CDR3 DNA: TGTGCTAGCAGCTCAGACAGTCTGGGGGGCGAGCAGTACTTC
CDR3 protein: CASSSDSLGGEQYF

CDR3 length: 11
J gene: TRBJ1-1
V gene: TRBV7-9
D gene: -
clone size: -
CDR3 DNA: TGTGCCAGCAGCCCGCGCACTGAAGCTTTCTTT
CDR3 protein: CASSPRTEAFF

CDR3 length: 10
J gene: TRBJ1-1
V gene: TRBV29-1
D gene: -
clone size: few
CDR3 DNA: TGCAGCGTCGGGGACACTGAAGCTTTCTTT
CDR3 protein: CSVGDTEAFF

CDR3 length: 13
J gene: TRBJ2-7
V gene: TRBV2
D gene: TRBD2
clone size: -
CDR3 DNA: TGTGCCAGCAGCTCTAGCGGGAGATACGAGCAGTACTTC
CDR3 protein: CASSSSGRYEQYF

CDR3 length: 16
J gene: TRBJ2-3
V gene: TRBV18
D gene: TRBD1
clone size: few
CDR3 DNA: TGTGCCAGCTCACTCACAGGGGCCTCTAGCACAGATACGCAGTATTTT
CDR3 protein: CASSLTGASSTDTQYF

CDR3 length: 13
J gene: TRBJ2-2
V gene: TRBV19
D gene: -
clone size: -
CDR3 DNA: TGTGCCAGTAGTATAGGGCTAGATCGGGAGCTGTTTTTT
CDR3 protein: CASSIGLDRELFF

CDR3 length: 17
J gene: TRBJ2-2
V gene: TRBV4-2
D gene: TRBD2
clone size: few
CDR3 DNA: TGTGCCAGCAGCCAGGACCCTAGCGGCACGAACACCGGGGAGCTGTTTTTT
CDR3 protein: CASSQDPSGTNTGELFF

CDR3 length: 13
J gene: TRBJ1-2
V gene: TRBV6-5
D gene: -
clone size: few
CDR3 DNA: TGTGCCAGCAGTTACAATGATAACTCTGGCTACACCTTC
CDR3 protein: CASSYNDNSGYTF

CDR3 length: 14
J gene: TRBJ2-3
V gene: TRBV30
D gene: TRBD2
clone size: few
CDR3 DNA: TGTGCCTGGAGTCCGGGACTAGCTGCAGATACGCAGTATTTT
CDR3 protein: CAWSPGLAADTQYF

CDR3 length: 16
J gene: TRBJ1-5
V gene: TRBV7-2
D gene: -
clone size: -
CDR3 DNA: TGTGCCAGCAGCTTAGTCGGGGGGCAAAGCAATCAGCCCCAGCATTTT
CDR3 protein: CASSLVGGQSNQPQHF

CDR3 length: 15
J gene: TRBJ2-6
V gene: TRBV9
D gene: -
clone size: few
CDR3 DNA: TGTGCCAGCAGCGTAGCTGGGGCCCGGGCCAACGTCCTGACTTTC
CDR3 protein: CASSVAGARANVLTF

CDR3 length: 15
J gene: TRBJ2-5
V gene: TRBV4-1
D gene: TRBD2
clone size: few
CDR3 DNA: TGCGCCAGCAGCCAAGACCCGGGGGGGTCGGGGACCCAGTACTTC
CDR3 protein: CASSQDPGGSGTQYF

CDR3 length: 17
J gene: TRBJ2-1
V gene: TRBV7-9
D gene: TRBD2
clone size: few
CDR3 DNA: TGTGCCAGCAGCTTAGGAGCAGTAGCGGGGCCCTACAATGAGCAGTTCTTC
CDR3 protein: CASSLGAVAGPYNEQFF

CDR3 length: 15
J gene: TRBJ1-1
V gene: TRBV7-9
D gene: TRBD1
clone size: -
CDR3 DNA: TGTGCCAGCAGCCCAGGACAGGGGGCCGCCACTGAAGCTTTCTTT
CDR3 protein: CASSPGQGAATEAFF

CDR3 length: 15
J gene: TRBJ2-2
V gene: TRBV7-9
D gene: TRBD2
clone size: few
CDR3 DNA: TGTGCCAGCAGCTTCCAGCGGGGGGAATCCGGGGAGCTGTTTTTT
CDR3 protein: CASSFQRGESGELFF

CDR3 length: 14
J gene: TRBJ2-5
V gene: TRBV5-1
D gene: -
clone size: -
CDR3 DNA: TGCGCCAGCAGCTTGGCCAACCAGGGGGAGACCCAGTACTTC
CDR3 protein: CASSLANQGETQYF

CDR3 length: 14
J gene: TRBJ2-7
V gene: TRBV5-6
D gene: -
clone size: -
CDR3 DNA: TGTGCCAGCAGCTTGGAGGCAGGGGACTACGAGCAGTACTTC
CDR3 protein: CASSLEAGDYEQYF

CDR3 length: 14
J gene: TRBJ2-7
V gene: TRBV6-5
D gene: -
clone size: -
CDR3 DNA: TGTGCCAGCAGCAAAATCACGACAGCCTACGAGCAGTACTTC
CDR3 protein: CASSKITTAYEQYF

CDR3 length: 15
J gene: TRBJ2-4
V gene: TRBV15
D gene: -
clone size: few
CDR3 DNA: TGTGCCACCAGCAGCCCTAGCCGTGGCAAAAACATTCAGTACTTC
CDR3 protein: CATSSPSRGKNIQYF

CDR3 length: 16
J gene: TRBJ2-2
V gene: TRBV9
D gene: -
clone size: few
CDR3 DNA: TGTGCCAGCAGCGTAGGGCCGGGACAGAACACCGGGGAGCTGTTTTTT
CDR3 protein: CASSVGPGQNTGELFF

CDR3 length: 13
J gene: TRBJ1-5
V gene: TRBV30
D gene: -
clone size: few
CDR3 DNA: TGTGCCTGGAGTGGCGGGGGGAGTCAGCCCCAGCATTTT
CDR3 protein: CAWSGGGSQPQHF

CDR3 length: 14
J gene: TRBJ2-3
V gene: TRBV5-1
D gene: -
clone size: -
CDR3 DNA: TGCGCCAGCAGCTTGGAGGTGGAGACAGATACGCAGTATTTT
CDR3 protein: CASSLEVETDTQYF